Shown below are 11 T cell receptor beta chains from a single sample sequenced in a study of glioma-infiltrating T cells after dendritic cell vaccination. Time point of the sample: after dendritic cell vaccination, including at tumor progression/relapse. Assay: immunoSEQ multiplex PCR; the TCRdb copy retains only in-frame clones and omits some. This table has 98,000 or so clones, roughly 80% appearing once. The sequenced sample was blood, obtained after dendritic cell vaccination. These receptors were obtained from a human donor with glioblastoma.

V gene TRBV6-5 combines with J gene TRBJ1-1; D might be TRBD1 (6 bases). The CDR3 is made up of 15 amino acids. The V end was cut by 4 bases, the J end by 7 bases, with 19 bases between. Per germline, CDR1 MNHEY and CDR2 SVGAGI. CDR3 nucleotide sequence: TGTGCCAGCAGTTGGGGGACCGGGACAATTAGTGAAGCTTTCTTT. Protein sequence: CASSWGTGTISEAFF.

The genes are TRBV29-1 and TRBJ2-7, with 7 bases that match TRBD2. The CDR3 sequence is 13 residues long. Trimming cost V 3 bases and J 3 bases; bases outside gene matches: 5. CDR1 is SQVTM, CDR2 ANQGSEA, per germline. CDR3 DNA sequence: TGCAGCGTTGAGGTTGGGAGGGGCTACGAGCAGTACTTC. It specifies CSVEVGRGYEQYF.

The V and J genes are TRBV6-1 and TRBJ2-7, with 8 bases matching TRBD1. The CDR3 sequence is 14 residues long. CDR1 is MNHNS and CDR2 is SASEGT in the germline V gene. V lost 7 bases, J lost 6 bases, and 11 bases stayed unmatched. CDR3: CASTRDRSPPEQYF. CDR3 in DNA: TGTGCCAGCACCCGGGACAGGAGCCCTCCCGAGCAGTACTTC.

V is TRBV5-1 and J is TRBJ2-1; D gene unclear. Looked up from germline, CDR1 is SGHRS and CDR2 is YFSETQ. The CDR3 is 14 residues long. V was clipped by 5 bases and J by 2 bases, with 11 bases between them. The CDR3 is CASSSDTTYNEQFF. CDR3 coding DNA: TGCGCCAGCAGTTCTGACACCACCTACAATGAGCAGTTCTTC.

In nucleotides, the CDR3 is TGTGCCACCAGCTCGCAAACAGGGGGCAATTCACCCCTCCACTTT. Its translation is CATSSQTGGNSPLHF. The J gene is TRBJ1-6, the V gene TRBV15; 9 bases agree with TRBD1. With 5 bases clipped from V and 7 bases from J, the junction kept 6 bases outside the gene matches. From germline, CDR1 is LNHNV and CDR2 YYDKDF (reference sequence). CDR3 length equals 15 residues.

The chain has TRBV5-1 and TRBJ1-4, with 7 bases matching TRBD1. Germline trimming cut 4 bases from V and 4 bases from J; bases unmatched to any gene: 7. CDR1 is SGHRS, CDR2 YFSETQ, per germline. The CDR3 length is 15 residues. This chain's CDR3 is CASSTDRVLNEKLFF. CDR3 nucleotide sequence: TGCGCCAGCAGCACCGACAGGGTACTTAATGAAAAACTGTTTTTT.

This clone was found once. The V and J genes are TRBV28 and TRBJ1-2, with 7 positions matching TRBD1. Germline CDR1 reads MDHEN; CDR2 reads SYDVKM. With 6 bases clipped from V and 4 bases from J, the junction kept 5 bases outside the gene matches. This CDR3 is built from 13 residues. The CDR3 DNA is TGTGCCAGCAGCCTCCCAGGGGGCTATGGCTACACCTTC. It codes for CASSLPGGYGYTF.

The chain uses TRBV7-6 and TRBJ2-1; the match to TRBD2 covers 7 bases. With 2 bases clipped from V and 3 bases from J, the junction kept 7 bases outside the gene matches. CDR1 and CDR2 (germline): SGHVS, FNYEAQ. This CDR3 is 16 amino acids long. The CDR3 DNA sequence: TGTGCCAGCAGCTTATCTTCAGCGGGAAGCTACAATGAGCAGTTCTTC. Translation gives CASSLSSAGSYNEQFF.

This chain uses TRBV2 with TRBJ1-5; 8 bases match TRBD1. V lost 4 bases to trimming and J lost 2 bases; unmatched junction nucleotides: 4. The CDR3 is made up of 15 amino acids. Germline CDR1 reads SNHLY; CDR2 reads FYNNEI. CDR3 in DNA: TGTGCCAGCAGTGGTAGACAGGGGCGCAATCAGCCCCAGCATTTT. Amino acids: CASSGRQGRNQPQHF. The full variable domain, in which reference TRBV2 and TRBJ1-5 provide the parts outside the CDR3, is EPEVTQTPSHQVTQMGQEVILRCVPISNHLYFYWYRQILGQKVEFLVSFYNNEISEKSEIFDDQFSVERPDGSNFTLKIRSTKLEDSAMYFCASSGRQGRNQPQHFGDGTRLSIL.

This chain links TRBV30 with TRBJ1-5; a possible D gene is TRBD1 (5 bases). The CDR3 sequence is 15 residues long. V lost 1 base to trimming and J lost 3 bases, with 13 bases between them. Germline V gives CDR1 GTSNPN, CDR2 SVGIG (reference sequence). For the CDR3, the DNA is TGTGCCTGGAGTGCCCGGGGGGGTACCAATCAGCCCCAGCATTTT. Encoded protein: CAWSARGGTNQPQHF.

This chain uses TRBV7-6 with TRBJ2-6; 9 bases agree with TRBD1. With V trimmed by 4 bases and J by 2 bases, 12 bases remained unmatched. Germline lookup yields CDR1 SGHVS and CDR2 FNYEAQ. This CDR3 has 19 residues. CDR3 in DNA: TGTGCCAGCAGCTGGTCTCCGGGACAGGGTACGACTGGGGCCAACGTCCTGACTTTC. Amino acids: CASSWSPGQGTTGANVLTF.